This entry features one TCR beta chain sequence. What it binds is unknown. The junction shows a germline mismatch at one end, possibly a read error. Noted treatment: oral pan-JAK inhibitor, 5-10 mg twice daily. Samples from alopecia areata patients were lesional scalp punch biopsies and peripheral blood. This sample is drawn from a study of CD8+ T cells in alopecia areata. Study background: For 6 to 18 months, tofacitinib was taken, and 6 months off drug followed.

There are 11 residues in the CDR3. The germline gives CDR1 SEHNR, CDR2 FQNEAQ (reference sequence). As the sequencing template, cDNA was produced by extracting RNA and reverse transcribing it. The method was immunoSEQ multiplex PCR; TCRdb's version includes in-frame clones alone and lacks a portion of them. The data show some 110,000 clones, roughly 60% seen once. Findings and limits, study-wide: The study found TCR sharing across patients less clear than in mice, possibly for HLA reasons. Among the 100 top clones, expanded CD8+ clones, like scalp clonality, were significantly decreased by tofacitinib.

The material sequenced was CD8+ T cells sorted from blood, taken at week 4, from a patient treated with tofacitinib. The rearrangement uses TRBV7-9 and TRBJ2-7; possible D gene TRBD2, 6 bases. This TCR was recovered from a human donor with alopecia areata. In nucleotides, the CDR3 is TGTGCCAGCAGCTTAGGGAGGGCCCCGGACTTC. Translated, it gives CASSLGRAPDF.